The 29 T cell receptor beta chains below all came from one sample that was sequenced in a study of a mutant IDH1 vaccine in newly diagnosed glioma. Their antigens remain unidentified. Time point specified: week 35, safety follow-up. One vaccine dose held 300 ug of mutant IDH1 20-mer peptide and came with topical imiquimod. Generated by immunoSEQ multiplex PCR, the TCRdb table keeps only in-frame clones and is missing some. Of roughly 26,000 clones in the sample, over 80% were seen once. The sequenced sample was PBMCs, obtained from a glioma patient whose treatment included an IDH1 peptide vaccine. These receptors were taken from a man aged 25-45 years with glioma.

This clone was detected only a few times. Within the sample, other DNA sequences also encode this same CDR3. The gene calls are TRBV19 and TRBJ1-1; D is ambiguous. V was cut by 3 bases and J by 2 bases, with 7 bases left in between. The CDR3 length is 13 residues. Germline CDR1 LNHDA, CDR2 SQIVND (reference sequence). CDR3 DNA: TGTGCCAGTAGTATCTCAGTCAACACTGAAGCTTTCTTT. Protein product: CASSISVNTEAFF.

DNA for the CDR3: TGTGCCTGGAGCCGGACAGGGGTAAACTATGGCTACACCTTC. Protein sequence: CAWSRTGVNYGYTF. The chain has TRBV30 and TRBJ1-2; 9 bases align to TRBD1. This CDR3 has 14 residues. Germline values: CDR1 GTSNPN, CDR2 SVGIG (reference sequence). Trimming cost V 3 bases and J 2 bases; bases outside gene matches: 4.

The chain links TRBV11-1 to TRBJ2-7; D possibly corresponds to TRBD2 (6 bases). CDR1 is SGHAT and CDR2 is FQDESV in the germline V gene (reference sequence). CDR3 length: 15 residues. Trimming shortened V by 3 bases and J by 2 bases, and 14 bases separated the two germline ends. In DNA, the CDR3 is TGTGCCAGCAGCTTTGCCGGGAGTTTCACCTACGAGCAGTACTTC. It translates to CASSFAGSFTYEQYF.

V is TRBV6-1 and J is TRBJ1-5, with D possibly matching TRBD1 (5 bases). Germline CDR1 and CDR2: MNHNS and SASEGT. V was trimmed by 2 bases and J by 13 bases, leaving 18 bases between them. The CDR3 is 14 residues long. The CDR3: CASSENYERGEQHF. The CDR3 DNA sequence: TGTGCCAGCAGTGAAAATTACGAGAGGGGAGAACAGCATTTT.

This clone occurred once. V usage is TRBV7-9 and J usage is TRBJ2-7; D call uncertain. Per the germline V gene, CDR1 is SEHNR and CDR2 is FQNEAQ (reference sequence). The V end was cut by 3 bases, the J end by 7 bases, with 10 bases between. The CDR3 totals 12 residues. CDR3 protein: CASSFSQGEQYF. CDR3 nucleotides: TGTGCCAGCAGCTTTAGCCAAGGGGAGCAGTACTTC.

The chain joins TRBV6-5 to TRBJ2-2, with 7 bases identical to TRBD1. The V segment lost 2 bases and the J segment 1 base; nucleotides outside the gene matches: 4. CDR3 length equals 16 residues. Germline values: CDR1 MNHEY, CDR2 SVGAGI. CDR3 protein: CASSYPGTENTGELFF. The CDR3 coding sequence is TGTGCCAGCAGTTACCCCGGGACAGAGAACACCGGGGAGCTGTTTTTT.

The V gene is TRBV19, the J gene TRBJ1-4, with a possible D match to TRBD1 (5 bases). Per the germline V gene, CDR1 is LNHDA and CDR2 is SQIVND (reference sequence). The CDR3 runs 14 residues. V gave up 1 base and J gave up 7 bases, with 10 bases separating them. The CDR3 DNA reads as TGTGCCAGTAGTATAGGTTCCGGGGCTGAAAAACTGTTTTTT. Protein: CASSIGSGAEKLFF. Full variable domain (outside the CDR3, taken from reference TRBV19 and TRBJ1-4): DGGITQSPKYLFRKEGQNVTLSCEQNLNHDAMYWYRQDPGQGLRLIYYSQIVNDFQKGDIAEGYSVSREKKESFPLTVTSAQKNPTAFYLCASSIGSGAEKLFFGSGTQLSVL.

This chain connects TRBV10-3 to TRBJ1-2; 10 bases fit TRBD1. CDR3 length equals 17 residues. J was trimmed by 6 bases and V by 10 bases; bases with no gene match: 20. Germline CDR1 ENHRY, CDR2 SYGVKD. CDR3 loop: CATRGEGTGDFFHGYTF. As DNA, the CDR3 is TGTGCCACTCGGGGGGAAGGGACAGGGGACTTCTTCCATGGCTACACCTTC.

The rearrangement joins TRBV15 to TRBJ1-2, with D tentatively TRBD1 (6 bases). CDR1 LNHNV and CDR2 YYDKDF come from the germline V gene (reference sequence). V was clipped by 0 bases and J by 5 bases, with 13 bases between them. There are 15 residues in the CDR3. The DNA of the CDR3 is TGTGCCACCAGCAGAGATGAGGGGGGCAGGTATGGCTACACCTTC. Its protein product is CATSRDEGGRYGYTF. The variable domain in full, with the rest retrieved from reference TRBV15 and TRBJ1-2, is DAMVIQNPRYQVTQFGKPVTLSCSQTLNHNVMYWYQQKSSQAPKLLFHYYDKDFNNEADTPDNFQSRRPNTSFCFLDIRSPGLGDTAMYLCATSRDEGGRYGYTFGSGTRLTVV.

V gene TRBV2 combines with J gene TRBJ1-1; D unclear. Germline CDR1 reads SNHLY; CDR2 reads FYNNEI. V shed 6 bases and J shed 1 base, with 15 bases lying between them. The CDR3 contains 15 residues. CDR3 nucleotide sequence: TGTGCCAGCAGGGGGAATAGACCTTCGAACACTGAAGCTTTCTTT. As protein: CASRGNRPSNTEAFF. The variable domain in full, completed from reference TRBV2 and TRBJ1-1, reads EPEVTQTPSHQVTQMGQEVILRCVPISNHLYFYWYRQILGQKVEFLVSFYNNEISEKSEIFDDQFSVERPDGSNFTLKIRSTKLEDSAMYFCASRGNRPSNTEAFFGQGTRLTVV.

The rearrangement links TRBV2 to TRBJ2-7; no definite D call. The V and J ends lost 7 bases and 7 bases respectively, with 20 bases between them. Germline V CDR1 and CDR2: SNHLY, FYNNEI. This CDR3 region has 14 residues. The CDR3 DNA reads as TGTGCCAGCAATAAGGGTCCCCTCATAGGTGAGCAGTACTTC. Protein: CASNKGPLIGEQYF.

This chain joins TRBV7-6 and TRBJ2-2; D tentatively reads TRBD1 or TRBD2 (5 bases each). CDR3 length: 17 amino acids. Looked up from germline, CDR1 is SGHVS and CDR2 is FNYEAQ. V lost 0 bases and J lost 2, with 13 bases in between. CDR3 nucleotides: TGTGCCAGCAGCTTAGCACCCGGGGCCCTTAACACCGGGGAGCTGTTTTTT. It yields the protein CASSLAPGALNTGELFF.

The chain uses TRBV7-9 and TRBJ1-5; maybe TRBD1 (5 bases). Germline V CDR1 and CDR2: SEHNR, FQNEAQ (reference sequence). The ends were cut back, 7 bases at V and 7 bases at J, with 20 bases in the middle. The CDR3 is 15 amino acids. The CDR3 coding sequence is TGTGCCAGCACCCAAGGGGAGAGGGGTGGACAGCCCCAGCATTTT. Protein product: CASTQGERGGQPQHF.

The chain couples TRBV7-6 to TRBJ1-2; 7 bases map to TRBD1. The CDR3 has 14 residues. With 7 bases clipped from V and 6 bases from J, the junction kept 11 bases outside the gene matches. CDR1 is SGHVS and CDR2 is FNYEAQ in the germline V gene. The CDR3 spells CASIIRGLKDGYTF. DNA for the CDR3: TGTGCCAGCATCATAAGGGGGCTCAAGGATGGCTACACCTTC.

This CDR3 reads CASSSGDSSYEQYF. The CDR3 DNA reads as TGTGCCAGCAGCAGCGGGGATTCCTCCTACGAGCAGTACTTC. The chain combines TRBV7-2 with TRBJ2-7; TRBD2 agrees at 7 bases. CDR1 and CDR2 (germline): SGHTA, FQGNSA. The CDR3 contains 14 residues. The trim removed 5 bases at V and 0 bases at J, leaving 4 bases unmatched.

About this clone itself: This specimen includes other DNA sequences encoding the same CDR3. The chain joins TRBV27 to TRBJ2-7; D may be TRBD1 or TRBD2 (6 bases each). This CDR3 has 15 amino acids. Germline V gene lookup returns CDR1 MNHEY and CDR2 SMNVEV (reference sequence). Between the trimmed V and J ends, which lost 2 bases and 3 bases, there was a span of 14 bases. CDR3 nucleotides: TGTGCCAGCAGTTTACGGGGGCAGGGATTCTACGAGCAGTACTTC. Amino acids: CASSLRGQGFYEQYF.

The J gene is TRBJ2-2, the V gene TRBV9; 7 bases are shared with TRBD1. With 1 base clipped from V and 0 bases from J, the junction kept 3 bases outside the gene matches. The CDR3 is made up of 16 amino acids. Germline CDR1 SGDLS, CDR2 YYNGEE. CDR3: CASSVTGTANTGELFF. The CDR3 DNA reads TGTGCCAGCAGCGTAACCGGGACAGCGAACACCGGGGAGCTGTTTTTT.

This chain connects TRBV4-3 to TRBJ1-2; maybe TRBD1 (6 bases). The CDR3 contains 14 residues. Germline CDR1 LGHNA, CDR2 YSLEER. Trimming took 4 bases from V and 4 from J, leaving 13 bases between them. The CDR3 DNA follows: TGCGCCAGCAGCCTCCGCCGGGGGCCCTATGGCTACACCTTC. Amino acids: CASSLRRGPYGYTF.

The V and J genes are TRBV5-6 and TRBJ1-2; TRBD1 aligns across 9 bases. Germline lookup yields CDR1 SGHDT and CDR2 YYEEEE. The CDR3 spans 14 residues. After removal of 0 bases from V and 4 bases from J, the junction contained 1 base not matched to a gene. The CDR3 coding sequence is TGTGCCAGCAGCTTGGAACAGGGGGCCTATGGCTACACCTTC. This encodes CASSLEQGAYGYTF.

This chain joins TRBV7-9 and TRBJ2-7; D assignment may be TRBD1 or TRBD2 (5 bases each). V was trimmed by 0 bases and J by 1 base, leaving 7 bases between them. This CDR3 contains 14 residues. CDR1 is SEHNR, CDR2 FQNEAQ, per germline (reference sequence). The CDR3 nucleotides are TGTGCCAGCAGCTTAGCGGGGGAGTCCTACGAGCAGTACTTC. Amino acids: CASSLAGESYEQYF.

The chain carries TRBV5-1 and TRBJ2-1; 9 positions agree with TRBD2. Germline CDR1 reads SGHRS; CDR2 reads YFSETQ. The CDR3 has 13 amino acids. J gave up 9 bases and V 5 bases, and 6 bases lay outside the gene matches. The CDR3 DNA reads TGCGCCAGCAGTGGGGTAGCGGGAGCTGAGCAGTTCTTC. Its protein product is CASSGVAGAEQFF.

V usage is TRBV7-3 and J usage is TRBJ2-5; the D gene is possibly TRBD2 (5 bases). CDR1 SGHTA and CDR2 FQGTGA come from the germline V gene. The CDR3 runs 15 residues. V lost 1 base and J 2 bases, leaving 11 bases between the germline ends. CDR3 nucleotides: TGTGCCAGCAGCTTAAACCCCACTAGACAAGAGACCCAGTACTTC. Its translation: CASSLNPTRQETQYF.

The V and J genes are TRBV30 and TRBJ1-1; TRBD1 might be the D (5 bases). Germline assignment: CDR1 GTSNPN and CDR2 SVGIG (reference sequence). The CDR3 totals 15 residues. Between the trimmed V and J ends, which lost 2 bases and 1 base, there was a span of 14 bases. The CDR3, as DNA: TGTGCCTGGAGTTATAGAGGGGAGAAGAACACTGAAGCTTTCTTT. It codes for CAWSYRGEKNTEAFF.

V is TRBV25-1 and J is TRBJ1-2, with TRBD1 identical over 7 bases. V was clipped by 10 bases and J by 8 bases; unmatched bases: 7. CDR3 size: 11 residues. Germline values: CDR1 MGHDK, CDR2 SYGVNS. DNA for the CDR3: TGTGCCACAGGGGGGTGGGAGGGCTACACCTTC. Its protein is CATGGWEGYTF.

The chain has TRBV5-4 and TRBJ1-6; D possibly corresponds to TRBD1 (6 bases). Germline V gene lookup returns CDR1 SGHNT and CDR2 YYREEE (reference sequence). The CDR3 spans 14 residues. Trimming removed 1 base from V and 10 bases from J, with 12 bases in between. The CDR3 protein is CASSLTGNRSPLHF. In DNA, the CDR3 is TGTGCCAGCAGCTTGACAGGGAATCGATCACCCCTCCACTTT.

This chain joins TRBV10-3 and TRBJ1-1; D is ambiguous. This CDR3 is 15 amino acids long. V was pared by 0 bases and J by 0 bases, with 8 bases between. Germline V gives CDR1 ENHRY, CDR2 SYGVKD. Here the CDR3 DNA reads TGTGCCATCAGTGAGTCGATCGCCATGAACACTGAAGCTTTCTTT. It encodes CAISESIAMNTEAFF.

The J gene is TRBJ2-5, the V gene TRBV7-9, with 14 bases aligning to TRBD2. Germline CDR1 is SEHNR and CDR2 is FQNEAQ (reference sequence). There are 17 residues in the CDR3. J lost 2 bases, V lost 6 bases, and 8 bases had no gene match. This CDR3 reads CASSPRGLAGVQETQYF. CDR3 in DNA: TGTGCCAGCAGTCCTAGGGGACTAGCGGGAGTACAAGAGACCCAGTACTTC.

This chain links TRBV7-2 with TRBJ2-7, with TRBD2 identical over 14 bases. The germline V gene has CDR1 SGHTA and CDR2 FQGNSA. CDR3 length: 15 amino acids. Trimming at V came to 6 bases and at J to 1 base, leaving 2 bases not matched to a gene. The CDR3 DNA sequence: TGTGCCAGCAGGAGGACTAGCGGGGGGTCCTACGAGCAGTACTTC. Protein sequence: CASRRTSGGSYEQYF.

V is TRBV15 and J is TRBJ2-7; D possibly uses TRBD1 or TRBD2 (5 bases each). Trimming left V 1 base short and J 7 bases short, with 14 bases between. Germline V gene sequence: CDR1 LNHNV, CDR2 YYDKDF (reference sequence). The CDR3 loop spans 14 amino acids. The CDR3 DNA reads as TGTGCCACCAGCAGAGTGGGGGTTGGAACAGAGCAGTACTTC. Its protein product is CATSRVGVGTEQYF.